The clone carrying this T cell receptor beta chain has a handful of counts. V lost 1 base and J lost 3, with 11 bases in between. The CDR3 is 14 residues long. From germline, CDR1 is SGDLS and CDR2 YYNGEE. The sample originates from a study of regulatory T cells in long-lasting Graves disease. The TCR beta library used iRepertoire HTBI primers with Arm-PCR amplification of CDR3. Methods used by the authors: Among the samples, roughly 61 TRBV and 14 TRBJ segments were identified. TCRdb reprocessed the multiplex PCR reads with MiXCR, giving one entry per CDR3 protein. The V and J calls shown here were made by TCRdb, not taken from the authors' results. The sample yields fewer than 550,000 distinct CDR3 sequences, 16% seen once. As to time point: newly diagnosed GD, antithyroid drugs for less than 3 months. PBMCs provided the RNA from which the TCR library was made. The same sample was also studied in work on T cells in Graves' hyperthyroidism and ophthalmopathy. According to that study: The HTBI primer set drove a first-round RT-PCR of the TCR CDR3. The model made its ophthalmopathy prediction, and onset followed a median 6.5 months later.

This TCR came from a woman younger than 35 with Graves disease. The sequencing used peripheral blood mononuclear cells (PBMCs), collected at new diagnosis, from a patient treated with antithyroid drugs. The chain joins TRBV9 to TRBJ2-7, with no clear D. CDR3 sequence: CASSVSGLNYEQYF. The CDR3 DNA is TGTGCCAGCAGCGTATCGGGCCTCAACTACGAGCAGTACTTC.